These T cell receptor beta chains were read from a single sample in a study of blood T cell repertoires in COVID-19. Libraries were prepared by immunoSEQ multiplex PCR; TCRdb keeps only in-frame clonotypes and omits some of them. Altogether 100,000 to 150,000 clones are present, approximately 84% being singletons, with the ten largest covering 12%. Material for sequencing was peripheral blood. These receptors all come from a woman in her twenties or thirties who had recovered from COVID-19. The CDR3 runs from the conserved cysteine through the conserved F or W. Each record gives: D gene, clone size, J gene, V gene, CDR3 protein, CDR3 DNA. The D gene is left open where the match is weak. A clone size is listed for some rows: how often the clone was seen (once, few, many), or a class if it is expanded.

>NA|NA|TRBJ2-1|TRBV4-1
CASSQDQGSSYNEQFF
TGCGCCAGCAGCCAAGATCAGGGTAGCTCCTACAATGAGCAGTTCTTC
>NA|NA|TRBJ1-6|TRBV13
CASSPGIDKGNSPLHF
TGTGCCAGCAGCCCAGGGATCGATAAAGGCAATTCACCCCTCCACTTT
>TRBD1|few|TRBJ1-5|TRBV5-8
CAAAWLGTENQPQHF
TGTGCAGCAGCTTGGCTGGGGACAGAGAATCAGCCCCAGCATTTT
>NA|NA|TRBJ1-2|TRBV27
CASSFSVSAQAGVYGYTF
TGTGCCAGCAGTTTTTCTGTCTCGGCTCAGGCAGGGGTCTATGGCTACACCTTC
>NA|once|TRBJ1-5|TRBV6-5
CASTNEPQPQHF
TGTGCCAGCACCAACGAGCCACAGCCCCAGCATTTT
>NA|once|TRBJ1-5|TRBV5-1
CASSPGGGNQPQHF
TGCGCCAGCAGCCCAGGCGGGGGGAATCAGCCCCAGCATTTT
>TRBD1|NA|TRBJ2-7|TRBV27
CASSPIGDRGLYEQYF
TGTGCCAGCAGTCCAATCGGCGACAGGGGGCTGTACGAGCAGTACTTC
>NA|NA|TRBJ2-7|TRBV29-1
CSGLLGGYEQYF
TGCAGTGGATTATTGGGGGGATACGAGCAGTACTTC
>TRBD1|once|TRBJ1-1|TRBV9
CASSVEQGAQVTEAFF
TGTGCCAGCAGCGTAGAGCAGGGGGCGCAGGTTACTGAAGCTTTCTTT
>NA|NA|TRBJ1-2|TRBV7-9
CASSRQGYGYTF
TGTGCCAGCAGTCGTCAGGGTTATGGCTACACCTTC
>NA|NA|TRBJ1-1|TRBV15
CATSRVRQRPEAFF
TGTGCCACCAGCAGGGTTAGACAGCGTCCTGAAGCTTTCTTT
>TRBD2|NA|TRBJ2-7|TRBV29-1
CSVLTVLAGSGEQYF
TGCAGCGTCCTCACCGTACTAGCGGGATCAGGCGAGCAGTACTTC
>NA|NA|TRBJ2-2|TRBV15
CATSKRDISGELFF
TGTGCCACCAGCAAAAGGGACATCTCCGGGGAGCTGTTTTTT
>NA|NA|TRBJ2-5|TRBV28
CASSHSFSNKETQYF
TGTGCCAGCAGCCACTCATTTAGTAATAAAGAGACCCAGTACTTC
>NA|NA|TRBJ2-7|TRBV19
CASSNLGSREGTSYEQYF
TGTGCCAGTAGTAACTTGGGCTCGCGGGAAGGAACATCCTACGAGCAGTACTTC
>TRBD2|once|TRBJ2-3|TRBV2
CASRTTSGAPPTQYF
TGTGCCAGCAGAACGACGAGCGGGGCCCCCCCTACGCAGTATTTT
>TRBD1|NA|TRBJ1-5|TRBV19
CARRGTGSRINQPQHF
TGTGCCCGCCGGGGGACAGGCTCGAGAATCAATCAGCCCCAGCATTTT
>TRBD1|NA|TRBJ1-3|TRBV2
CASDLTGLYGNTIYF
TGTGCCAGCGATTTGACAGGGCTGTATGGAAACACCATATATTTT
>NA|NA|TRBJ1-1|TRBV18
CASSTTPLLNTEAFF
TGTGCCAGCTCAACGACCCCACTACTGAACACTGAAGCTTTCTTT
>TRBD2|NA|TRBJ2-1|TRBV12-5
CASGLVIYGTSGSGRYNEQFF
TGTGCTAGTGGTTTGGTAATCTATGGGACTAGCGGAAGCGGCCGTTACAATGAGCAGTTCTTC
>TRBD2|few|TRBJ2-1|TRBV6-5
CASRTGTSLDEQFF
TGTGCCAGCAGGACCGGGACTAGCCTCGATGAGCAGTTCTTC
>TRBD1|few|TRBJ1-6|TRBV5-1
CASSLAGQGSSYNSPLHF
TGCGCCAGCAGCTTGGCCGGACAGGGGAGCTCCTATAATTCACCCCTCCACTTT
>TRBD2|NA|TRBJ2-1|TRBV27
CASSLSRGGRYNEQFF
TGTGCCAGCAGTTTATCCCGGGGGGGCCGGTACAATGAGCAGTTCTTC
>TRBD1|NA|TRBJ1-2|TRBV11-2
CASSSGQGAVFF
TGTGCCAGCAGCTCTGGACAGGGGGCTGTCTTCTTC
>NA|once|TRBJ2-1|TRBV6-9
CASIRQYNEQFF
TGTGCCAGCATCCGACAGTACAATGAGCAGTTCTTC
>TRBD1|NA|TRBJ2-1|TRBV9
CASSPWGQGGNEQFF
TGTGCCAGCAGCCCGTGGGGACAGGGTGGCAATGAGCAGTTCTTC
>NA|NA|TRBJ2-7|TRBV6-5
CASGREEQYF
TGTGCCAGCGGCAGGGAAGAGCAGTACTTC
>TRBD2|NA|TRBJ2-7|TRBV11-2
CASTRGVTYEQYF
TGTGCCAGCACCCGGGGGGTAACCTACGAGCAGTACTTC